This T cell receptor beta chain is drawn from a study of response to subunit inactivated influenza vaccine. This clonotype was picked up a small number of times. Its antigen is unknown. Study outcomes and limitations: Authors suggested seasonal influenza vaccinations each recruit few new T cells.

MiXCR, applied by TCRdb to the RT-PCR reads, yields one record per CDR3 protein. The data show 590,000 or so distinct CDR3 sequences, 14% seen once. The sample consisted of PBMCs from blood, taken around 14 days before vaccination. The clonotype originates from a middle-aged man who received an inactivated influenza vaccine.

CDR3 protein: CASSLQREGTGELFF. CDR3 nucleotide sequence: TGTGCCAGCAGCTTACAGCGGGAGGGGACCGGGGAGCTGTTTTTT. The rearrangement joins TRBV11-2 to TRBJ2-2; 10 nucleotides line up with TRBD2. V shed 2 bases, J shed 5 bases, and the junction held 2 bases outside the gene matches. The CDR3 length is 15 residues. Germline loops: CDR1 SGHAT, CDR2 FQNNGV.